The T cell receptor beta chain under discussion was sequenced for a study of OX40 agonist ivuxolimab in advanced cancers. Study at large: The patients received ivuxolimab by intravenous route every 2 weeks at 0.01 to 10 mg/kg.

The method was immunoSEQ multiplex PCR; TCRdb's version includes in-frame clones alone and lacks a portion of them. The sample consists of fewer than 85,000 clones, almost 85% of them appearing once. The V end lost 3 bases, the J end lost 0 bases, and 9 bases lay between the germline ends. CDR1 and CDR2 from the germline V gene are SGHRS and YFSETQ. This CDR3 has 14 amino acids. This TCR was sampled from an adult with an advanced solid tumor such as melanoma, head and neck, liver or kidney cancer. V and J are TRBV5-1 and TRBJ2-5; perhaps TRBD1 as D (6 bases). Sequences were derived from CD4+ or CD8+ T cells sorted from blood, sampled in a trial of the OX40 agonist ivuxolimab. The CDR3 sequence is CASSSTGNQETQYF. Written as DNA, the CDR3 is TGCGCCAGCAGCTCAACAGGGAACCAAGAGACCCAGTACTTC.